The 31 T cell receptor beta chains below were found in one sample sequenced in a study of blood T cells in healthy people across ages (dated by TCRdb to between 2015 and 2017). To prepare the library, 5' RACE was applied. Sequencing was performed on an Illumina HiSeq 2500. A second roughly 6 to 12 cycle PCR used a sample-barcoded 5' primer and a J-beta primer mix. Clones were called with MiXCR by TCRdb after fastp trimmed the public reads at Q25, and only in-frame beta chains were retained. Rows are unified per CDR3 protein, each entry keeping the most common DNA and genes. The sample table holds hundreds of thousands of distinct CDR3 sequences, of which 20% to 25% were seen once. The ten largest clonotypes hold 9.4% of the sample. These same records also appear under a second study, on T cells of mothers and their children.

Sequenced input: blood. The receptors were sampled from a boy aged 5-17 years in good health.

The chain is built from TRBV29-1 and TRBJ2-7; the D is unclear. There are 15 residues in the CDR3. Trimming stripped 4 bases from V and 3 bases from J, with 19 bases between. Germline V gene data show CDR1 as SQVTM and CDR2 as ANQGSEA. CDR3 nucleotide sequence: TGCAGCGTTGCTTGGTTCGGGCCGGCCAACTACGAGCAGTACTTC. Residues: CSVAWFGPANYEQYF.

This clonotype came up a few times. The CDR3 reads CASSDRGVGANVLTF. The CDR3 bases are TGTGCCAGCAGTGACAGGGGAGTTGGGGCCAACGTCCTGACTTTC. The rearrangement joins TRBV2 to TRBJ2-6; the D gene is possibly TRBD1 (6 bases). Germline CDR1 reads SNHLY; CDR2 reads FYNNEI. The CDR3 is made up of 15 amino acids. Trimming pared 3 bases from V and 3 bases from J, leaving 9 bases between. The full variable domain, with the rest looked up from reference TRBV2 and TRBJ2-6, is EPEVTQTPSHQVTQMGQEVILRCVPISNHLYFYWYRQILGQKVEFLVSFYNNEISEKSEIFDDQFSVERPDGSNFTLKIRSTKLEDSAMYFCASSDRGVGANVLTFGAGSRLTVL.

This clonotype occurred a few times. The chain combines TRBV7-9 with TRBJ1-5; TRBD1 matches 8 bases. The germline gives CDR1 SEHNR, CDR2 FQNEAQ (reference sequence). Trimming at V came to 1 base and at J to 10 bases, leaving 9 bases not matched to a gene. CDR3 length: 15 residues. The CDR3 coding sequence is TGTGCCAGCAGCTTAGAGGGGACAGGATCGGGTCCCCAGCATTTT. This encodes CASSLEGTGSGPQHF.

The rearrangement uses TRBV27 and TRBJ2-7; maybe TRBD2 (6 bases). Germline CDR1 and CDR2: MNHEY and SMNVEV (reference sequence). This CDR3 region has 13 residues. The V gene lost 7 bases and the J gene lost 7 bases, with 17 bases spanning the gap. The CDR3, as DNA: TGTGCCAGCACACCCAAGGCGGGGTATGAGCAGTACTTC. The encoded protein is CASTPKAGYEQYF.

This clonotype was detected only a few times. The rearrangement links TRBV28 to TRBJ2-1; 7 bases match TRBD1. The CDR3 length is 17 residues. V gave up 5 bases and J gave up 5 bases; unmatched junction bases: 15. Germline CDR1 reads MDHEN; CDR2 reads SYDVKM. CDR3 region: CASSTYPGQIKNNEQFF. DNA of the CDR3: TGTGCCAGCAGTACCTACCCGGGACAGATAAAAAACAATGAGCAGTTCTTC.

The chain couples TRBV5-1 to TRBJ2-5; 8 bases fit TRBD1. CDR1 is SGHRS, CDR2 YFSETQ, per germline. With 2 bases clipped from V and 5 bases from J, the junction kept 11 bases outside the gene matches. The CDR3 covers 16 residues. The CDR3 DNA follows: TGCGCCAGCAGCTTAATCGCAGGGGGCGAGGGGGAGACCCAGTACTTC. It is translated as CASSLIAGGEGETQYF.

This clonotype occurred a few times. The chain joins TRBV12-3 or TRBV12-4 to TRBJ2-5, with a tentative D call TRBD1 (6 bases). The DNA end favors TRBJ2-7, so the J call may be wrong. This CDR3 contains 14 residues. CDR3 sequence: CASSSWDNLYEQYF. In DNA form, the CDR3 reads TGTGCCAGCAGTAGTTGGGACAACCTCTACGAGCAGTACTTC.

A note on this clonotype: One end of the junction is discordant with germline, which a read error may explain. The genes are TRBV7-2 and TRBJ2-5; 11 nucleotides align to TRBD2. The CDR3 is made up of 16 amino acids. Germline V CDR1 and CDR2: SGHTA, FQGNSA. Here the CDR3 DNA reads TGTGCCGGCAGCCCTCCGGGACTAGCGGCGCAAGAGACCCAGTACTTC. Translating it yields CAGSPPGLAAQETQYF.

This clonotype occurred a few times. The chain links TRBV6-1 to TRBJ2-7; the match to TRBD2 covers 11 bases. The CDR3 is 17 amino acids. The trim removed 5 bases at V and 1 base at J, leaving 10 bases unmatched. The V gene's germline CDR1 is MNHNS and CDR2 SASEGT. The CDR3 DNA sequence: TGTGCCAGCAGTTCTAGCGGGGGGCACAAATCTTCCTACGAGCAGTACTTC. Residues: CASSSSGGHKSSYEQYF.

In nucleotides, the CDR3 is TGTGCCAGCACCTTTGAAGGAAATTCACCCCTCCACTTT. Protein product: CASTFEGNSPLHF. V gene TRBV6-5 combines with J gene TRBJ1-6; D is undetermined. The V end lost 7 bases, the J end lost 7 bases, and 11 bases lay between the germline ends. This CDR3 comprises 13 residues. The V gene's germline CDR1 is MNHEY and CDR2 SVGAGI.

This clonotype occurred a few times. The chain has TRBV15 and TRBJ1-1; a weak D match, TRBD1 (5 bases). The CDR3 has 15 amino acids. V lost 5 bases, J lost 2 bases, and 15 bases lay in between. Germline V gene data show CDR1 as LNHNV and CDR2 as YYDKDF (reference sequence). CDR3: CATSGRDQHNTEAFF. The DNA of the CDR3 is TGTGCCACCAGCGGCCGGGACCAGCACAACACTGAAGCTTTCTTT.

The chain combines TRBV20-1 with TRBJ2-1; D unresolved. CDR1 and CDR2 (germline): DFQATT, SNEGSKA (reference sequence). V was trimmed by 0 bases and J by 8 bases, leaving 14 bases between them. The CDR3 sequence is 14 residues long. CDR3 sequence: CSARDILGWDEQFF. CDR3 coding DNA: TGCAGTGCTAGAGATATATTGGGATGGGATGAGCAGTTCTTC.

The chain is built from TRBV28 and TRBJ1-2, with TRBD1 matching over 7 bases. Unmatched junction bases numbered 10, after V lost 6 bases and J lost 6 bases. There are 14 residues in the CDR3. Germline V gene data show CDR1 as MDHEN and CDR2 as SYDVKM. DNA for the CDR3: TGTGCCAGCAGACCTACAGGGGCCCCAAATGGCTACACCTTC. Protein sequence: CASRPTGAPNGYTF.

This clonotype appeared a few times. Given a much more abundant clone one base away, this may be a read error. The chain employs TRBV3-1 and TRBJ2-7; D gene unclear. Trimming left V 2 bases short and J 4 bases short, with 3 bases between. The CDR3 extends over 11 amino acids. Germline assignment: CDR1 LGHDT and CDR2 YNNKEL (reference sequence). CDR3 nucleotide sequence: TGTGCCAGCAGCCAAAAATACGAGCAGTACTTC. Translation gives CASSQKYEQYF.

This clonotype was seen more than once but under ten times. A much larger clone differs by one base, so this may be a read error. The chain combines TRBV25-1 with TRBJ2-5; 7 bases fit TRBD2. The DNA end is more similar to TRBJ2-1, so the J call may be wrong. This CDR3 comprises 14 residues. CDR1 is MGHDK, CDR2 SYGVNS, per germline. The CDR3 region has the DNA TGTGCCAGCAGTGATGGCGATAGCGGGAATGAGCAGTTCTTC. Its translation is CASSDGDSGNEQFF.

The rearrangement links TRBV29-1 to TRBJ2-1, with 13 bases aligning to TRBD2. Looked up from germline, CDR1 is SQVTM and CDR2 is ANQGSEA. The V gene end was trimmed by 7 bases and the J gene end by 10 bases; junction bases not matched to a gene: 10. The CDR3 extends over 14 amino acids. This chain's CDR3 is CSAQLAGGGGEQFF. CDR3 in DNA: TGCAGCGCGCAACTAGCGGGAGGGGGTGGGGAGCAGTTCTTC.

The rearrangement joins TRBV5-1 to TRBJ2-1, with D possibly being TRBD2 (6 bases). V was shortened by 0 bases and J by 10 bases, with 14 bases between the two germline ends. The germline gives CDR1 SGHRS, CDR2 YFSETQ. CDR3 length: 14 amino acids. DNA for the CDR3: TGCGCCAGCAGCTTGGGACTAGATATCGGCGAGCAGTTCTTC. Its protein is CASSLGLDIGEQFF.

The sample holds many counts of this clonotype. The CDR3 spells CSAPKAASGEETQYF. Written as DNA, the CDR3 is TGCAGTGCTCCCAAGGCGGCTAGCGGGGAAGAGACCCAGTACTTC. The rearrangement links TRBV20-1 to TRBJ2-5; 9 positions match TRBD2. This CDR3 is 15 amino acids long. With V trimmed by 5 bases and J by 3 bases, 10 bases remained unmatched. The V gene's germline CDR1 is DFQATT and CDR2 SNEGSKA (reference sequence).

This clonotype showed up just a few times. CDR3 bases: TGCAGCGTTTCAGGGATGATGAACACTGAAGCTTTCTTT. Protein sequence: CSVSGMMNTEAFF. J is TRBJ1-1 and V is TRBV29-1; D is perhaps TRBD1 (5 bases). Germline lookup yields CDR1 SQVTM and CDR2 ANQGSEA. The CDR3 contains 13 residues. V was shortened by 5 bases and J by 0 bases, with 10 bases between the two germline ends.

This clonotype was detected only once. The CDR3 sequence: CASSSGQGAEEQYF. CDR3 nucleotide sequence: TGTGCCAGCAGCTCAGGACAGGGGGCGGAGGAGCAGTACTTC. V is TRBV5-5 and J is TRBJ2-7, with 11 bases identical to TRBD1. The V and J ends lost 3 bases and 7 bases, in that order; junction bases with no gene match: 6. Germline assignment: CDR1 SGHKS and CDR2 YYEKEE (reference sequence). The CDR3 length is 14 residues.

This clonotype was seen a few times. V gene TRBV2 combines with J gene TRBJ2-5; 7 bases line up with TRBD2. Germline loops: CDR1 SNHLY, CDR2 FYNNEI. This CDR3 comprises 15 residues. J gave up 5 bases and V 4 bases, and 10 bases lay outside the gene matches. In DNA form, the CDR3 reads TGTGCCAGCAGTGGCTTAGGAGCGGGGCAGGAGACCCAGTACTTC. Its protein product is CASSGLGAGQETQYF.

The rearrangement uses TRBV5-6 and TRBJ2-7; 15 positions agree with TRBD2. This CDR3 has 19 amino acids. Germline assignment: CDR1 SGHDT and CDR2 YYEEEE. J gave up 3 bases and V 4 bases, and 14 bases lay outside the gene matches. CDR3 sequence: CASSLDRTSGRANGYEQYF. The CDR3 coding sequence is TGTGCCAGCAGCCTCGATAGGACTAGCGGGAGGGCCAATGGCTACGAGCAGTACTTC. Full variable domain (rest looked up from reference TRBV5-6 and TRBJ2-7): DAGVTQSPTHLIKTRGQQVTLRCSPKSGHDTVSWYQQALGQGPQFIFQYYEEEERQRGNFPDRFSGHQFPNYSSELNVNALLLGDSALYLCASSLDRTSGRANGYEQYFGPGTRLTVT.

This clonotype came up a few times. The chain is built from TRBV29-1 and TRBJ1-1; D may be TRBD1 (6 bases). Per germline, CDR1 SQVTM and CDR2 ANQGSEA. The CDR3 has 14 residues. V lost 3 bases to trimming and J lost 5 bases, with 16 bases between them. As DNA, the CDR3 is TGCAGCGTTGATTCTGGTTACCAGGGGACTGAAGCTTTCTTT. This codes for CSVDSGYQGTEAFF.

The chain joins TRBV4-2 to TRBJ2-1; 7 bases are a match to TRBD1. Per the germline V gene, CDR1 is LGHNA and CDR2 is YNFKEQ. The CDR3 length is 17 residues. With 1 base clipped from V and 6 bases from J, the junction kept 12 bases outside the gene matches. CDR3 DNA: TGTGCCAGCAGCCAAGCCCAACTGCGACAGGGTCGCAATGAGCAGTTCTTC. Its translation: CASSQAQLRQGRNEQFF.

This clonotype was counted only a few times. This rearrangement joins TRBV19 to TRBJ2-5, with TRBD1 matching 7 bases. The J call may be mistaken, given a closer DNA end match to TRBJ2-1. CDR3 size: 15 residues. CDR1 and CDR2 (germline): LNHDA, SQIVND (reference sequence). The CDR3 here is CASSIRDSQYNEQFF. The DNA of the CDR3 is TGTGCCAGTAGTATCCGGGACAGCCAATACAATGAGCAGTTCTTC.

The sample holds a few counts of this clonotype. V usage is TRBV20-1 and J usage is TRBJ2-3, with 8 bases fitting TRBD2. CDR1 is DFQATT, CDR2 SNEGSKA, per germline (reference sequence). The trim removed 0 bases at V and 2 bases at J, leaving 4 bases unmatched. The CDR3 is 15 residues long. CDR3 protein: CSARDRLANTDTQYF. DNA of the CDR3: TGCAGTGCTAGAGATCGACTAGCGAACACAGATACGCAGTATTTT.

This clonotype has a single count. The chain couples TRBV20-1 to TRBJ2-5; D not resolved. The CDR3 runs 14 residues. In germline, CDR1 is DFQATT, CDR2 SNEGSKA (reference sequence). The ends were cut back, 2 bases at V and 1 base at J, with 11 bases in the middle. CDR3 residues: CSARSRTGQETQYF. The CDR3 DNA reads TGCAGTGCTAGAAGCCGTACGGGCCAAGAGACCCAGTACTTC.

The sample holds one count of this clonotype. The chain carries TRBV7-3 and TRBJ2-5; TRBD1 is a possible D gene (5 bases). The J call may be mistaken, given a closer DNA end match to TRBJ2-1. The CDR3 sequence is 12 residues long. Germline V gene sequence: CDR1 SGHTA, CDR2 FQGTGA. CDR3 loop: CASSLGAAGQFF. The CDR3 DNA is TGTGCCAGCAGCTTAGGGGCAGCAGGGCAGTTCTTC.

This chain joins TRBV13 and TRBJ2-3, with D perhaps matching TRBD1 (6 bases). Germline V gene data show CDR1 as PRHDT and CDR2 as FYEKMQ (reference sequence). The CDR3 extends over 14 amino acids. Trimming stripped 8 bases from V and 0 bases from J, with 12 bases between. The DNA of the CDR3 is TGTGCCAGCCGGATGGGGGCTAGCACAGATACGCAGTATTTT. It encodes CASRMGASTDTQYF.

J is TRBJ2-1 and V is TRBV20-1, with 9 nucleotides matching TRBD1. J was trimmed by 12 bases and V by 5 bases; bases with no gene match: 17. The V gene's germline CDR1 is DFQATT and CDR2 SNEGSKA (reference sequence). The CDR3 totals 15 residues. CDR3 in DNA: TGCAGTGCTTCCCTCGGGACAGGGAGGCGCTCGGGGCAGTTCTTC. Protein sequence: CSASLGTGRRSGQFF.

J is TRBJ1-2 and V is TRBV20-1; 7 nucleotides line up with TRBD1. CDR1 and CDR2 from the germline V gene are DFQATT and SNEGSKA (reference sequence). V lost 6 bases, J lost 8 bases, and 18 bases stayed unmatched. The CDR3 is made up of 15 amino acids. The CDR3 nucleotides are TGCAGTGCCAGCGACCTTGGACAGGCAATACTCGGCTACACCTTC. Its protein is CSASDLGQAILGYTF.